This T cell receptor beta chain was found in a study of T cell clonotyping in hematopoietic cell transplantation. General study results and limits: Pathologically expanded recipient clonotypes increased progressively from day 30 to day 180 as diversity fell. No sorting was done, leaving CD4 and CD8 contributions mixed.

On this clone itself: What it binds is unknown.

Germline CDR1 is MNHNS and CDR2 is SASEGT. The CDR3 has 12 amino acids. Trimming stripped 1 base from V and 7 bases from J, with 7 bases between. TCRdb's copy holds only in-frame clones and misses some; the assay was immunoSEQ multiplex PCR. The sample yields roughly 14,000 clones, approximately 83% seen once. Sequencing was performed on peripheral blood mononuclear cells. The J gene is TRBJ1-2, the V gene TRBV6-1, with D possibly TRBD1 on 5 matching bases. This clonotype was obtained from a woman aged 40 to 55 in good health. Some clones in this sample may be carry-over from other donors' samples. CDR3 nucleotide sequence: TGTGCCAGCAGTGAAGTGAGGGGTGGCTACACCTTC. This codes for CASSEVRGGYTF.